The entry below gives a single TCR beta chain sequence along with its context. The RNA input was about 0.45 to 1 ug, and it was reverse transcribed with random hexamers. The CDR3 of TCR beta was amplified by immunoSEQ multiplex PCR across 54 Vbeta and 13 Jbeta. Via MiXCR, TCRdb re-called the immunoSEQ multiplex PCR reads, giving one row per CDR3 protein. The sample yields 180,000 or so distinct CDR3 sequences, around 94% seen once. The data are from a study of CD8 T cells in Susac syndrome. CDR3 size: 15 residues. The germline gives CDR1 KGHDR, CDR2 SFDVKD. V lost 2 bases and J lost 6, with 15 bases in between. Sequencing of TCR beta drew on CD8+ and CD4+ T cells from blood. Healthy donors acted as controls, with matching for age and sex.

The sample consisted of CD4+ T cells from PBMCs. The rearrangement joins TRBV24-1 to TRBJ1-2, with D possibly TRBD1 on 6 matching bases. The receptor's source is a human donor in good health. CDR3 DNA: TGTGCCACCAGTGATTCAGGACAGCGCTATCATGGCTACACCTTC. It yields the protein CATSDSGQRYHGYTF.